These 18 T cell receptor beta chains came from one sample sequenced in a study of OX40 agonist ivuxolimab in advanced cancers. Assay used: immunoSEQ multiplex PCR; TCRdb lists only in-frame clones, some missing. The sample holds more than 20,000 clones, around 85% seen once. The sample here was CD4+ or CD8+ T cells sorted from blood, taken in a trial of the OX40 agonist ivuxolimab. Receptors originate from an adult with an advanced solid tumor such as melanoma, head and neck, liver or kidney cancer.

This clone came up once. V usage is TRBV11-2 and J usage is TRBJ2-7; TRBD2 might be the D (5 bases). The CDR3 sequence is 14 residues long. Germline V gives CDR1 SGHAT, CDR2 FQNNGV. V was pared by 2 bases and J by 5 bases, with 13 bases between. The DNA for the CDR3 is TGTGCCAGCAGCTTATATCGGGCCGGGGACGAGCAGTACTTC. Translated, it gives CASSLYRAGDEQYF. Full variable domain (rest looked up from reference TRBV11-2 and TRBJ2-7): EAGVAQSPRYKIIEKRQSVAFWCNPISGHATLYWYQQILGQGPKLLIQFQNNGVVDDSQLPKDRFSAERLKGVDSTLKIQPAKLEDSAVYLCASSLYRAGDEQYFGPGTRLTVT.

The CDR3 region is CASRAGANQETQYF. The DNA of the CDR3 is TGTGCCAGCAGGGCGGGGGCCAACCAAGAGACCCAGTACTTC. The chain links TRBV2 to TRBJ2-5; tentatively, D is TRBD2 (7 bases). Germline V gene lookup returns CDR1 SNHLY and CDR2 FYNNEI. The CDR3 extends over 14 amino acids. V was clipped by 6 bases and J by 0 bases, with 11 bases between them.

Notes on this clone: One end of the junction is discordant with germline, which a read error may explain. The chain recombines TRBV25-1 with TRBJ1-1; tentative D call: TRBD1 (6 bases). Looked up from germline, CDR1 is MGHDK and CDR2 is SYGVNS. This CDR3 has 15 amino acids. The CDR3: CASSEAGEWNAEAFF. CDR3 nucleotide sequence: TGTGCCAGCAGTGAGGCAGGGGAGTGGAACGCTGAAGCTTTCTTT.

The chain couples TRBV19 to TRBJ1-3; a weak D match, TRBD1 (5 bases). Germline assignment: CDR1 LNHDA and CDR2 SQIVND (reference sequence). Trimming took off 4 bases at V and 0 bases at J, with 10 bases between the two ends. CDR3 length equals 15 residues. The CDR3 region has the DNA TGTGCCAGTAGTAAGACAGTTCTCTCTGGAAACACCATATATTTT. Translated: CASSKTVLSGNTIYF.

The chain couples TRBV6-5 to TRBJ2-5; 8 bases fit TRBD1. Germline V gives CDR1 MNHEY, CDR2 SVGAGI. The CDR3 sequence is 15 residues long. V dropped 6 bases and J dropped 6; count of bases not matched to a gene: 12. CDR3 loop: CASSSQGAGSKTQYF. Written as DNA, the CDR3 is TGTGCCAGCAGCAGCCAGGGGGCGGGGAGTAAGACCCAGTACTTC.

J is TRBJ2-3 and V is TRBV2; D gene unclear. From germline, CDR1 is SNHLY and CDR2 FYNNEI. V lost 6 bases and J lost 4, with 5 bases in between. The length of the CDR3 is 11 residues. DNA of the CDR3: TGTGCCAGCAGCCCTTCAGATACGCAGTATTTT. This sequence encodes CASSPSDTQYF.

This sequence joins TRBV9 and TRBJ2-1; 11 bases map to TRBD2. Trimming at V came to 0 bases and at J to 7 bases, leaving 9 bases not matched to a gene. Germline CDR1 and CDR2: SGDLS and YYNGEE. The CDR3 covers 17 residues. This chain's CDR3 is CASSVAAGTSGQNEQFF. Written as DNA, the CDR3 is TGTGCCAGCAGCGTAGCCGCCGGGACTAGCGGACAGAATGAGCAGTTCTTC.

The chain joins TRBV19 to TRBJ1-2; possibly TRBD1 for D (6 bases). The germline gives CDR1 LNHDA, CDR2 SQIVND (reference sequence). This CDR3 comprises 14 residues. The V and J ends lost 6 bases and 5 bases respectively, with 16 bases between them. CDR3 sequence reads: CASSNRDNRYGYTF. In DNA, the CDR3 is TGTGCCAGTAGCAACCGGGACAACCGATATGGCTACACCTTC.

This clone was detected only once. V gene TRBV5-3 combines with J gene TRBJ2-1; weak D call: TRBD2 (5 bases). TRBV5-3 is assigned to the ORF class and has an uncertain function. The V end lost 0 bases, the J end lost 0 bases, and 10 bases lay between the germline ends. This CDR3 region has 16 residues. DNA of the CDR3: TGTGCCAGAAGCTTGGAAGAGGGCGCCTCCTACAATGAGCAGTTCTTC. Translated: CARSLEEGASYNEQFF.

The V call is TRBV14, the J call TRBJ2-5; D gene unclear. This CDR3 region has 11 residues. CDR1 and CDR2 from the germline V gene are SGHDN and FVKESK. V gave up 1 base and J gave up 4 bases, with 1 base separating them. CDR3 in amino acids: CASSQVETQYF. Here the CDR3 DNA reads TGTGCCAGCAGCCAAGTAGAGACCCAGTACTTC. Using reference TRBV14 and TRBJ2-5 for the parts outside the CDR3, the full variable domain is EAGVTQFPSHSVIEKGQTVTLRCDPISGHDNLYWYRRVMGKEIKFLLHFVKESKQDESGMPNNRFLAERTGGTYSTLKVQPAELEDSGVYFCASSQVETQYFGPGTRLLVL.

This chain links TRBV28 with TRBJ1-3; no definite D call. Trimming cost V 6 bases and J 3 bases, with 15 bases left between them. In germline, CDR1 is MDHEN, CDR2 SYDVKM. The CDR3 runs 15 residues. For the CDR3, the DNA is TGTGCCAGCAGGTTGGTAGGGATACATGGAAACACCATATATTTT. Translating gives CASRLVGIHGNTIYF.

The rearrangement joins TRBV19 to TRBJ1-4; 7 bases line up with TRBD1. CDR3 length equals 19 residues. Looked up from germline, CDR1 is LNHDA and CDR2 is SQIVND (reference sequence). Trimming removed 9 bases from V and 6 bases from J; junction bases left unmatched: 25. The CDR3 region has the DNA TGTGCCAGCTGTTCGCCACAGGGGCCGCCCCCAACTAATTATGAAAAACTGTTTTTT. Translation gives CASCSPQGPPPTNYEKLFF. The entire variable domain, with the rest obtained from reference TRBV19 and TRBJ1-4, is as follows: DGGITQSPKYLFRKEGQNVTLSCEQNLNHDAMYWYRQDPGQGLRLIYYSQIVNDFQKGDIAEGYSVSREKKESFPLTVTSAQKNPTAFYLCASCSPQGPPPTNYEKLFFGSGTQLSVL.

The chain has TRBV5-1 and TRBJ2-5, with D maybe TRBD1 (5 bases). The ends were cut back, 4 bases at V and 4 bases at J, with 8 bases in the middle. Germline CDR1 is SGHRS and CDR2 is YFSETQ. The CDR3 is 12 residues long. In nucleotides, the CDR3 is TGCGCCAGCAGCCCCCAGGGAGAGACCCAGTACTTC. It is translated as CASSPQGETQYF.

J is TRBJ2-5 and V is TRBV5-1; 7 bases are shared with TRBD2. CDR1 and CDR2 from the germline V gene are SGHRS and YFSETQ. Germline trimming cut 4 bases from V and 2 bases from J; bases unmatched to any gene: 8. The CDR3 loop spans 15 amino acids. The CDR3 DNA reads TGCGCCAGCAGCATACCAGCGGGGTTACAAGAGACCCAGTACTTC. This translates into CASSIPAGLQETQYF.

The chain links TRBV9 to TRBJ2-1; either TRBD1 or TRBD2 may fit D (5 bases each). CDR1 and CDR2 (germline): SGDLS, YYNGEE. V lost 4 bases to trimming and J lost 3 bases, with 11 bases between them. The CDR3 contains 14 residues. This CDR3 reads CASSLRDRYNEQFF. Here the CDR3 DNA reads TGTGCCAGCAGCCTCAGGGACCGCTACAATGAGCAGTTCTTC.

The count of this clone is one. This rearrangement joins TRBV4-3 to TRBJ2-5, with TRBD2 matching 13 bases. With 4 bases clipped from V and 4 bases from J, the junction kept 6 bases outside the gene matches. CDR3 size: 16 residues. The germline gives CDR1 LGHNA, CDR2 YSLEER. In DNA, the CDR3 is TGCGCCAGCAGCCCGAGACTAGCGGGAGGTTCAGAGACCCAGTACTTC. Its protein product is CASSPRLAGGSETQYF.

Here the CDR3 reads CSGRKGTYNEQFF. The CDR3 nucleotides read TGCAGCGGACGGAAAGGGACCTACAATGAGCAGTTCTTC. The V call is TRBV29-1, the J call TRBJ2-1; D remains ambiguous. The germline V and J ends were trimmed by 7 bases and 2 bases, with 12 bases remaining between them. The CDR3 has 13 residues. Germline CDR1 reads SQVTM; CDR2 reads ANQGSEA.

This clone was recorded only once. This chain links TRBV5-1 with TRBJ2-5; 15 bases are a match to TRBD2. The J segment lost 5 bases and the V segment lost 0 bases, leaving 5 bases of the junction unmatched. Germline CDR1 reads SGHRS; CDR2 reads YFSETQ. This CDR3 has 17 residues. The CDR3 is CASSLGTSGRAVETQYF. CDR3 nucleotides: TGCGCCAGCAGCTTGGGGACTAGCGGGAGGGCCGTGGAGACCCAGTACTTC.